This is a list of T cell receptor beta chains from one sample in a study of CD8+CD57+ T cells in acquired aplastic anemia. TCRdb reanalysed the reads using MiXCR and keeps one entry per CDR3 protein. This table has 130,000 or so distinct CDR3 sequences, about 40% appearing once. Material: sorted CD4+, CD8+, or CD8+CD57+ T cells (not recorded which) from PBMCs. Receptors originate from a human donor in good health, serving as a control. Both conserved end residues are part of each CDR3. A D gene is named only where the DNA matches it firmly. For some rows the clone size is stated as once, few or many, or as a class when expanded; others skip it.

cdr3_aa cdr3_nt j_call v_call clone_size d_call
CAGSGRAHTDEQYF TGTGCCGGCAGTGGGAGGGCCCATACGGACGAGCAGTACTTC TRBJ2-7 TRBV25-1 NA TRBD2
CASSFGGQYGYTF TGTGCCAGCAGCTTTGGGGGTCAGTATGGCTACACCTTC TRBJ1-2 TRBV11-3 many NA
CASSVPLGIGPSGYTF TGTGCCAGCAGTGTCCCTCTGGGAATAGGACCATCGGGCTACACCTTC TRBJ1-2 TRBV6-1 many NA
CATSAPGQSYEQYF TGTGCCACCAGCGCCCCGGGACAGTCCTACGAGCAGTACTTC TRBJ2-7 TRBV15 NA TRBD1
CATSHRDGELFF TGTGCCACCAGCCACAGGGACGGGGAGCTGTTTTTT TRBJ2-2 TRBV15 NA NA
CASTSTGGLYGYTF TGTGCCAGTACAAGCACAGGTGGGCTTTATGGCTACACCTTC TRBJ1-2 TRBV19 many NA
CASSYSGDSPLHF TGCGCCAGCAGCTACTCGGGGGATTCACCCCTCCACTTT TRBJ1-6 TRBV5-1 many NA
CASSSRTSGVGSYNEQFF TGTGCCAGCAGCTCCAGGACTAGCGGGGTTGGGTCCTACAATGAGCAGTTCTTC TRBJ2-1 TRBV14 many TRBD2
CASSPYQGSSYNEQFF TGTGCCAGCAGCCCTTATCAGGGGAGCTCCTACAATGAGCAGTTCTTC TRBJ2-1 TRBV7-8 NA NA
CASSLDNSNHPQHF TGTGCCAGCAGCTTAGACAATAGCAATCATCCCCAGCATTTT TRBJ1-5 TRBV7-9 NA NA
CASSDTSASYNEQLF TGTGCCAGCAGCGATACTAGCGCCTCCTACAATGAGCAGCTCTTC TRBJ2-1 TRBV3-1 NA TRBD2
CSASRLLKGNTDTQYF TGCAGTGCTAGTAGACTTCTTAAAGGGAATACAGATACGCAGTATTTT TRBJ2-3 TRBV20-1 many NA
CSAARATSTDTQYF TGCAGTGCCGCGAGGGCTACTAGCACAGATACGCAGTATTTT TRBJ2-3 TRBV20-1 many NA
CASRGVTGYTF TGTGCCAGCAGAGGGGTTACCGGCTACACCTTC TRBJ1-2 TRBV6-1 many NA
CATSRGTGNTEAFF TGTGCCACCAGCAGGGGGACGGGGAACACTGAAGCTTTCTTT TRBJ1-1 TRBV15 many NA
CASSTPLGETQYF TGTGCCAGCAGCACTCCTTTGGGAGAGACCCAGTACTTC TRBJ2-5 TRBV7-7 once NA
CAGSLAGDTIYF TGTGCCGGCAGCTTAGCGGGGGACACCATATATTTT TRBJ1-3 TRBV7-6 NA NA
CASSLGQAYNEQFF TGTGCCAGCAGCTTGGGACAGGCGTACAATGAGCAGTTCTTC TRBJ2-1 TRBV7-6 NA TRBD1
CASSQTGGREKLFF TGCGCCAGCAGCCAGACAGGGGGGAGAGAAAAACTGTTTTTT TRBJ1-4 TRBV5-1 few TRBD1
CASSDTPGRSFF TGTGCCAGCAGTGACACCCCGGGACGATCTTTCTTT TRBJ1-1 TRBV6-1 many NA
CASSSYEKLFF TGTGCCAGCAGCTCATATGAAAAACTGTTTTTT TRBJ1-4 TRBV2 NA NA
CAISTNYEQYF TGTGCCATCAGTACGAATTACGAGCAGTACTTC TRBJ2-7 TRBV10-3 once NA
CATSTDNSPLHF TGTGCCACCAGCACCGATAATTCACCCCTCCACTTT TRBJ1-6 TRBV15 medium-sized NA
CASSPGRGREGQNEQFF TGTGCCAGCAGCCCGGGCCGGGGGCGGGAGGGCCAAAATGAGCAGTTCTTC TRBJ2-1 TRBV7-7 many TRBD2
CAWSVRTSYEQYF TGTGCCTGGAGTGTACGAACCTCCTACGAGCAGTACTTC TRBJ2-7 TRBV30 many NA
CASSPDGLAAYEQYF TGTGCCAGCAGCCCAGACGGACTAGCAGCGTACGAGCAGTACTTC TRBJ2-7 TRBV9 NA TRBD2
CSATDAGKTNQPQHF TGCAGTGCCACGGACGCGGGTAAAACCAATCAGCCCCAGCATTTT TRBJ1-5 TRBV20-1 many NA
CASGELRGSPLHF TGTGCCAGTGGGGAGCTGCGAGGTTCACCCCTCCACTTT TRBJ1-6 TRBV9 once NA
CASSPAPDRDQPQHF TGTGCCAGCAGCCCCGCCCCAGACAGGGACCAGCCCCAGCATTTT TRBJ1-5 TRBV7-8 NA TRBD1
CASGSGRGNTIYF TGTGCCAGCGGCTCAGGCCGGGGAAACACCATATATTTT TRBJ1-3 TRBV7-2 NA NA
CASTLGWAGANVLTF TGTGCCAGCACCCTGGGGTGGGCTGGGGCCAACGTCCTGACTTTC TRBJ2-6 TRBV5-8 many NA
CASSMSLVPDTQYF TGTGCCAGTAGTATGAGTCTAGTCCCAGATACGCAGTATTTT TRBJ2-3 TRBV19 NA NA
CASSRTGQSSSGNTIYF TGTGCCAGCAGTCGGACTGGACAGTCGAGCTCTGGAAACACCATATATTTT TRBJ1-3 TRBV6-1 many NA
CASSVDQGRDYGYTF TGTGCCAGCAGCGTAGACCAGGGGCGGGACTATGGCTACACCTTC TRBJ1-2 TRBV9 NA NA
CASSVRGAVGPIGYTF TGTGCCAGCAGCGTAAGGGGGGCGGTGGGGCCCATTGGCTACACCTTC TRBJ1-2 TRBV9 NA NA
CASSEGGTSAYYEQYF TGTGCCAGCAGTGAAGGGGGGACTAGCGCATATTACGAGCAGTACTTC TRBJ2-7 TRBV6-1 many TRBD2
CASSPQPQFDTQYF TGCGCCAGCAGCCCACAACCCCAGTTTGATACGCAGTATTTT TRBJ2-3 TRBV5-1 many NA
CASSLRGYTDTQYF TGTGCCAGCAGCTTAAGGGGATACACAGATACGCAGTATTTT TRBJ2-3 TRBV11-3 NA NA
CATSRESSLSTDTQYF TGTGCCACCAGCAGAGAATCCTCATTGAGCACAGATACGCAGTATTTT TRBJ2-3 TRBV15 few NA
CASRRTLAGLRNTQYF TGTGCCAGTAGAAGAACACTAGCGGGGCTCAGGAATACGCAGTATTTT TRBJ2-3 TRBV19 many TRBD2
CASSAGGFEQYF TGTGCCAGCAGTGCGGGGGGCTTCGAGCAGTACTTC TRBJ2-7 TRBV2 few NA